One and the same sample provided the 30 T cell receptor beta chains below, sequenced in a study of blood T cell repertoires in COVID-19 (TCRdb year 2020). Libraries were made using the immunoSEQ multiplex PCR assay. TCRdb mirrors the immuneACCESS table, restricted to in-frame sequences. Some clones are absent from its copies; in checked studies, under half trace to an unresolved V gene, and the reason for the others is unknown. This sample lists a few hundred thousand clones; about 83% were detected once. Jointly, the top ten make up 6.8% of the sample. What was sequenced was PBMCs or T cells enriched from blood (not recorded which). These receptors all stem from a middle-aged woman who had recovered from COVID-19.

The chain is built from TRBV4-2 and TRBJ1-2; 10 nucleotides agree with TRBD1. Germline loops: CDR1 LGHNA, CDR2 YNFKEQ. The V segment lost 1 base and the J segment 6 bases; nucleotides outside the gene matches: 11. The CDR3 spans 17 residues. The CDR3 bases are TGTGCCAGCAGCCAAGCTGACAGGGGGCGACGCCCACATGGCTACACCTTC. Residues: CASSQADRGRRPHGYTF.

The rearrangement links TRBV27 to TRBJ2-5; tentatively, D is TRBD2 (6 bases). Germline lookup yields CDR1 MNHEY and CDR2 SMNVEV (reference sequence). Trimming removed 3 bases at V and 7 bases at J, with 9 bases between. CDR3 length: 12 residues. CDR3 DNA sequence: TGTGCCAGCAGTTTCGGGGGAGGGACCCAGTACTTC. Its translation: CASSFGGGTQYF.

CDR3 DNA: TGTGCCAGCAGCTTAGGGACAGATGATAATTCACCCCTCCACTTT. Amino acid sequence: CASSLGTDDNSPLHF. The chain is built from TRBV11-3 and TRBJ1-6; the D gene is possibly TRBD1 (6 bases). The CDR3 contains 15 residues. V was pared by 1 base and J by 5 bases, with 9 bases between. The germline V gene has CDR1 SGHNT and CDR2 YENEEA.

The V gene is TRBV27, the J gene TRBJ2-1, with TRBD2 matching over 14 bases. This CDR3 is 15 amino acids long. Unmatched junction bases numbered 3, after V lost 4 bases and J lost 7 bases. Germline CDR1 MNHEY, CDR2 SMNVEV (reference sequence). This chain's CDR3 is CASSSGTSGSNEQFF. The CDR3 DNA sequence: TGTGCCAGCAGTTCGGGGACTAGCGGGAGTAATGAGCAGTTCTTC.

The chain is built from TRBV29-1 and TRBJ2-3; maybe TRBD2 (6 bases). Per the germline V gene, CDR1 is SQVTM and CDR2 is ANQGSEA. Between the trimmed V and J ends, which lost 7 bases and 3 bases, there was a span of 8 bases. The CDR3 consists of 11 residues. CDR3 sequence reads: CSGAGTDTQYF. For the CDR3, the DNA is TGCAGCGGCGCGGGGACAGATACGCAGTATTTT.

The rearrangement joins TRBV5-4 to TRBJ1-2, with D possibly matching TRBD1 (6 bases). The germline V gene encodes CDR1 SGHNT and CDR2 YYREEE (reference sequence). Deletions cut 3 bases from V and 0 bases from J, with 18 bases between. The CDR3 runs 17 residues. This chain's CDR3 is CASSSSRGVIANYGYTF. The CDR3 DNA sequence: TGTGCCAGCAGCTCCTCCAGGGGTGTGATCGCTAACTATGGCTACACCTTC.

The rearrangement joins TRBV4-3 to TRBJ1-3; 12 nucleotides align to TRBD1. The CDR3 extends over 17 amino acids. Unmatched junction bases numbered 8, after V lost 4 bases and J lost 4 bases. Per germline, CDR1 LGHNA and CDR2 YSLEER. The CDR3 region is CASSLGTGTGGGNTIYF. The CDR3 DNA sequence: TGCGCCAGCAGCCTAGGAACCGGGACAGGGGGCGGAAACACCATATATTTT.

The chain has TRBV5-6 and TRBJ1-5; 7 positions agree with TRBD1. Germline CDR1 SGHDT, CDR2 YYEEEE. This CDR3 spans 15 amino acids. J gave up 4 bases and V 4 bases, and 8 bases lay outside the gene matches. This CDR3 reads CASSRSGTANQPQHF. CDR3 nucleotide sequence: TGTGCCAGCAGCCGGAGTGGGACAGCTAATCAGCCCCAGCATTTT.

The V gene is TRBV27, the J gene TRBJ1-2, with TRBD1 matching over 8 bases. This CDR3 region has 14 residues. CDR1 is MNHEY, CDR2 SMNVEV, per germline (reference sequence). J was trimmed by 2 bases and V by 3 bases; bases with no gene match: 2. Here the CDR3 reads CASSFNRGNYGYTF. DNA of the CDR3: TGTGCCAGCAGTTTTAACAGGGGGAACTATGGCTACACCTTC.

The rearrangement links TRBV24-1 to TRBJ2-3; 8 nucleotides line up with TRBD2. The germline CDR1 and CDR2 sequences are KGHDR and SFDVKD. CDR3 length: 16 residues. The ends lost 0 bases at V and 4 bases at J; junction bases unmatched: 5. The CDR3 sequence: CATSDLGRGEADTQYF. In DNA form, the CDR3 reads TGTGCCACCAGTGATTTGGGGCGGGGGGAGGCAGATACGCAGTATTTT.

The rearrangement links TRBV6-5 to TRBJ2-1; the D is unclear. CDR1 is MNHEY, CDR2 SVGAGI, per germline. Trimming shortened V by 5 bases and J by 5 bases, and 4 bases separated the two germline ends. The CDR3 has 11 amino acids. In nucleotides, the CDR3 is TGTGCCAGCAGTACAAACAATGAGCAGTTCTTC. Its protein product is CASSTNNEQFF.

The chain carries TRBV29-1 and TRBJ2-4; possibly TRBD1 for D (6 bases). The V and J ends lost 6 bases and 8 bases respectively, with 17 bases between them. CDR3 length: 13 amino acids. Per the germline V gene, CDR1 is SQVTM and CDR2 is ANQGSEA. In DNA, the CDR3 is TGCAGCGTCCCGAGGGACAACGGAGACATTCAGTACTTC. Translated: CSVPRDNGDIQYF.

The chain joins TRBV7-2 to TRBJ2-2, with D unclear. Trimming cost V 5 bases and J 0 bases, with 7 bases left between them. The V gene's germline CDR1 is SGHTA and CDR2 FQGNSA. The CDR3 runs to 14 residues. The CDR3 loop reads CASSRFANTGELFF. The CDR3 DNA sequence: TGTGCCAGCAGCCGGTTCGCGAACACCGGGGAGCTGTTTTTT. The variable domain in full, completed from reference TRBV7-2 and TRBJ2-2, reads GAGVSQSPSNKVTEKGKDVELRCDPISGHTALYWYRQSLGQGLEFLIYFQGNSAPDKSGLPSDRFSAERTGGSVSTLTIQRTQQEDSAVYLCASSRFANTGELFFGEGSRLTVL.

This clone was seen just once. The J gene is TRBJ2-2, the V gene TRBV10-3, with 10 positions matching TRBD2. Trimming at V came to 4 bases and at J to 5 bases, leaving 7 bases not matched to a gene. CDR3 size: 16 residues. Germline values: CDR1 ENHRY, CDR2 SYGVKD. The CDR3, as DNA: TGTGCCATCAGTGCTTCTAGCGGGAGCGGAACCGGGGAGCTGTTTTTT. Translation gives CAISASSGSGTGELFF.

V gene TRBV28 combines with J gene TRBJ2-1; 9 bases line up with TRBD2. Germline CDR1 MDHEN, CDR2 SYDVKM. CDR3 length: 15 residues. J was trimmed by 4 bases and V by 6 bases; bases with no gene match: 7. CDR3 sequence reads: CASSPTSGAYNEQFF. CDR3 sequence (DNA): TGTGCCAGCAGCCCGACTAGCGGAGCTTACAATGAGCAGTTCTTC.

The rearrangement uses TRBV7-3 and TRBJ2-7; TRBD2 matches 10 bases. The germline V gene has CDR1 SGHTA and CDR2 FQGTGA. The CDR3 extends over 13 amino acids. V dropped 4 bases and J dropped 7; count of bases not matched to a gene: 4. CDR3 in DNA: TGTGCCAGCAGCTCCATAGCGGGAGGAGAGCAGTACTTC. It is translated as CASSSIAGGEQYF.

Comment on this clone: Other DNA sequences from this sample encode an identical CDR3 as well. The chain uses TRBV24-1 and TRBJ1-2; 10 bases map to TRBD1. This CDR3 region has 12 residues. Germline CDR1 and CDR2: KGHDR and SFDVKD. Losses at the gene ends were 4 bases for V and 8 bases for J; bases not matched to a gene: 0. The CDR3 spells CATSEGQGGYTF. The CDR3 DNA reads as TGTGCCACCAGTGAGGGACAGGGGGGCTACACCTTC.

V usage is TRBV14 and J usage is TRBJ2-2; TRBD1 might be the D (5 bases). Germline V gene lookup returns CDR1 SGHDN and CDR2 FVKESK. The CDR3 is made up of 18 amino acids. Trimming removed 3 bases from V and 3 bases from J, with 20 bases in between. The CDR3 region is CASSQAFRAGFHTGELFF. The CDR3 DNA follows: TGTGCCAGCAGCCAGGCATTCAGGGCAGGGTTTCACACCGGGGAGCTGTTTTTT.

This sequence joins TRBV6-6 and TRBJ1-1; D is perhaps TRBD1 (5 bases). The CDR3 loop spans 14 amino acids. CDR1 and CDR2 from the germline V gene are MNHNY and SVGAGI (reference sequence). V lost 0 bases, J lost 6 bases, and 11 bases lay in between. In DNA form, the CDR3 reads TGTGCCAGCAGTTACTCCCCCGGAGGGGCTGAAGCTTTCTTT. This gives the protein CASSYSPGGAEAFF.

The rearrangement links TRBV7-2 to TRBJ1-4, with TRBD1 matching over 7 bases. The germline CDR1 and CDR2 sequences are SGHTA and FQGNSA. This CDR3 spans 16 amino acids. The junction had 13 bases not matched to a gene; V was cut back by 5 bases and J by 7 bases. The chain's CDR3 is CASSPPAGTVTEKLFF. The CDR3 DNA reads as TGTGCCAGCAGCCCTCCCGCCGGGACAGTCACTGAAAAACTGTTTTTT.

This clone has just one count. The V call is TRBV7-2, the J call TRBJ1-1; 7 positions match TRBD1. The CDR3 runs 17 residues. V shed 5 bases and J 1 base; nucleotides not matched to a gene: 13. Looked up from germline, CDR1 is SGHTA and CDR2 is FQGNSA. DNA for the CDR3: TGTGCCAGCAGCCTAACGACAGGGAAGAGGGGGAACACTGAAGCTTTCTTT. Amino acids: CASSLTTGKRGNTEAFF.

V and J are TRBV18 and TRBJ2-1; no clear D. Deletions cut 4 bases from V and 7 bases from J, with 11 bases between. This CDR3 has 13 amino acids. The germline gives CDR1 KGHSH, CDR2 LQKENI. CDR3 sequence (DNA): TGTGCCAGCTCACTCACTACCGGTAATGAGCAGTTCTTC. This encodes CASSLTTGNEQFF.

This sequence joins TRBV28 and TRBJ1-2; 7 bases align to TRBD1. Germline loops: CDR1 MDHEN, CDR2 SYDVKM. V lost 8 bases and J lost 8; bases outside the gene matches: 14. This CDR3 has 14 residues. The CDR3 spells CASLLRDRAMGYTF. CDR3 nucleotide sequence: TGTGCCAGCTTACTCCGAGACAGGGCGATGGGCTACACCTTC.

The rearrangement uses TRBV28 and TRBJ2-6; 7 nucleotides line up with TRBD1. This CDR3 region has 16 residues. Germline loops: CDR1 MDHEN, CDR2 SYDVKM. Trimming cost V 7 bases and J 2 bases; bases outside gene matches: 8. Here the CDR3 DNA reads TGTGCCAGCAAGGGGGCATGGCTCACTGGGGCCAACGTCCTGACTTTC. Translating gives CASKGAWLTGANVLTF.

This clone was detected only once. This rearrangement joins TRBV5-1 to TRBJ2-5; 10 bases are a match to TRBD1. CDR1 and CDR2 from the germline V gene are SGHRS and YFSETQ. There are 15 residues in the CDR3. Trimming removed 4 bases from V and 5 bases from J; junction bases left unmatched: 8. CDR3: CASSNGQGVWETQYF. The CDR3 nucleotides are TGCGCCAGCAGCAATGGACAGGGGGTGTGGGAGACCCAGTACTTC.

This clone came up once. The chain uses TRBV2 and TRBJ2-3; 7 bases are a match to TRBD1. This CDR3 comprises 15 residues. Unmatched junction bases numbered 5, after V lost 3 bases and J lost 2 bases. Germline V gene data show CDR1 as SNHLY and CDR2 as FYNNEI. The CDR3 spells CASSDDRVPTDTQYF. CDR3 DNA sequence: TGTGCCAGCAGTGACGACAGGGTCCCCACAGATACGCAGTATTTT.

J is TRBJ2-5 and V is TRBV10-3; 7 positions agree with TRBD1. Germline trimming cut 2 bases from V and 5 bases from J; bases unmatched to any gene: 11. Germline lookup yields CDR1 ENHRY and CDR2 SYGVKD. The CDR3 length is 16 residues. The CDR3 nucleotides read TGTGCCATCAGTGAGGCACAGGGGTCGGCCCTGGAGACCCAGTACTTC. Translated, it gives CAISEAQGSALETQYF.

The chain recombines TRBV2 with TRBJ2-3; 11 bases line up with TRBD2. V gave up 4 bases and J gave up 1 base; unmatched junction bases: 4. CDR3 size: 16 residues. Germline V lookup: CDR1 SNHLY, CDR2 FYNNEI. The CDR3 loop reads CASSGGLADRTDTQYF. Here the CDR3 DNA reads TGTGCCAGCAGTGGGGGACTAGCGGACCGCACAGATACGCAGTATTTT.

The gene calls are TRBV6-5 and TRBJ1-1; the D gene is possibly TRBD1 (6 bases). Germline CDR1 and CDR2: MNHEY and SVGAGI. The CDR3 contains 15 residues. Deletions cut 2 bases from V and 2 bases from J, with 12 bases between. Written as DNA, the CDR3 is TGTGCCAGCAGTTACCTCAGGGGACCAAACACTGAAGCTTTCTTT. Translating gives CASSYLRGPNTEAFF.

This rearrangement joins TRBV11-3 to TRBJ1-1, with 9 bases fitting TRBD1. The V segment lost 4 bases and the J segment 4 bases; nucleotides outside the gene matches: 7. Germline CDR1 SGHNT, CDR2 YENEEA. This CDR3 comprises 15 residues. The CDR3 sequence: CASSYAQGAGTEAFF. The CDR3 region has the DNA TGTGCCAGCAGCTACGCACAGGGGGCGGGCACTGAAGCTTTCTTT.